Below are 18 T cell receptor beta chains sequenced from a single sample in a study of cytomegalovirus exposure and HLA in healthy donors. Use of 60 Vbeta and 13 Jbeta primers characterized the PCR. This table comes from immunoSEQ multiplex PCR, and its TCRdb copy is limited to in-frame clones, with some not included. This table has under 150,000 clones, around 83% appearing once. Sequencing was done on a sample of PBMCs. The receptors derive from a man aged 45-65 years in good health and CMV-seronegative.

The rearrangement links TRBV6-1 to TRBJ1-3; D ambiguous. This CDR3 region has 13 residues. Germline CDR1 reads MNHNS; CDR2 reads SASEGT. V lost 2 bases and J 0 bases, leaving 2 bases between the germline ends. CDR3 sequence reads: CASSEYSGNTIYF. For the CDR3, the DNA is TGTGCCAGCAGTGAATACTCTGGAAACACCATATATTTT.

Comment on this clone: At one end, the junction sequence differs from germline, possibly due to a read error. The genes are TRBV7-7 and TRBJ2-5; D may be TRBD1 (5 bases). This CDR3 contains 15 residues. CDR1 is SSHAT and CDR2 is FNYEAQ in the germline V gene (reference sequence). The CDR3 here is CASSLRGATQETQYF. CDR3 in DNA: TGTGCTAGCAGCTTAAGGGGCGCGACTCAAGAGACCCAGTACTTC. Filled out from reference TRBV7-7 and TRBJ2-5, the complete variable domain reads GAGVSQSPRYKVTKRGQDVTLRCDPISSHATLYWYQQALGQGPEFLTYFNYEAQPDKSGLPSDRFSAERPEGSISTLTIQRTEQRDSAMYRCASSLRGATQETQYFGPGTRLLVL.

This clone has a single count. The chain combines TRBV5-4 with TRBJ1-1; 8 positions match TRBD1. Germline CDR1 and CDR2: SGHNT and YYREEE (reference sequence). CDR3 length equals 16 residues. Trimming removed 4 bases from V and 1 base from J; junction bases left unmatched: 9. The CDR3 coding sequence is TGTGCCAGCAGCACGGACAGGGTCCTAAGGAACACTGAAGCTTTCTTT. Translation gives CASSTDRVLRNTEAFF.

CDR3 sequence (DNA): TGTGCCAGCAGCTCCGGGACTCGCACGGGGGGTGAGCAGTTCTTC. Its translation is CASSSGTRTGGEQFF. This chain uses TRBV5-6 with TRBJ2-1; 7 bases agree with TRBD2. Germline V gene lookup returns CDR1 SGHDT and CDR2 YYEEEE. The CDR3 consists of 15 residues. V lost 3 bases and J lost 9; bases outside the gene matches: 12. The entire variable domain, with the rest obtained from reference TRBV5-6 and TRBJ2-1, is as follows: DAGVTQSPTHLIKTRGQQVTLRCSPKSGHDTVSWYQQALGQGPQFIFQYYEEEERQRGNFPDRFSGHQFPNYSSELNVNALLLGDSALYLCASSSGTRTGGEQFFGPGTRLTVL.

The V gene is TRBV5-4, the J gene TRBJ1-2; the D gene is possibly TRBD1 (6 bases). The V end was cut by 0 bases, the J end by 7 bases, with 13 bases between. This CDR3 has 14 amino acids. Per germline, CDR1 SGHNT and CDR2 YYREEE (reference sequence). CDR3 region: CASSLEGGRSGYTF. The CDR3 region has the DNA TGTGCCAGCAGCTTGGAGGGGGGGCGCTCTGGCTACACCTTC.

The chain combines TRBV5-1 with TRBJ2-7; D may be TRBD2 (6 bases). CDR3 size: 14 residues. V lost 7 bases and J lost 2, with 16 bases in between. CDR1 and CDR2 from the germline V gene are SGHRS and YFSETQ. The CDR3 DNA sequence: TGCGCCAGCTCATTGGAGGAGGGAGCCTACGAGCAGTACTTC. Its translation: CASSLEEGAYEQYF.

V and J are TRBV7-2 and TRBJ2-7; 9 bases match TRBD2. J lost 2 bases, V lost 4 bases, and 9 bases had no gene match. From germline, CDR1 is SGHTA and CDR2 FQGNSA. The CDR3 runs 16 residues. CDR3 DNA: TGTGCCAGCAGCTCCCATAGCGGGGGCCTCACCTACGAGCAGTACTTC. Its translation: CASSSHSGGLTYEQYF. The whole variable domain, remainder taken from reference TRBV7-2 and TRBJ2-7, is GAGVSQSPSNKVTEKGKDVELRCDPISGHTALYWYRQSLGQGLEFLIYFQGNSAPDKSGLPSDRFSAERTGGSVSTLTIQRTQQEDSAVYLCASSSHSGGLTYEQYFGPGTRLTVT.

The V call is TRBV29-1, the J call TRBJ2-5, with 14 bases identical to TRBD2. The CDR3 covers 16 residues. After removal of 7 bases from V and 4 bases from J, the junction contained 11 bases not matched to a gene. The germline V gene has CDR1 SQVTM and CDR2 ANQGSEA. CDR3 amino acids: CSALGLAGGIAETQYF. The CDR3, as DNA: TGCAGCGCTCTAGGACTAGCGGGGGGAATAGCAGAGACCCAGTACTTC.

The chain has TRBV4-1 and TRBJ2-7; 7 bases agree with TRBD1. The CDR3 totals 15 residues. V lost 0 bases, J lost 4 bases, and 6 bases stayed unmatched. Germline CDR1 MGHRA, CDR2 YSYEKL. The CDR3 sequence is CASSQDLRGRYEQYF. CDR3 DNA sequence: TGCGCCAGCAGCCAAGACTTAAGGGGGCGGTACGAGCAGTACTTC.

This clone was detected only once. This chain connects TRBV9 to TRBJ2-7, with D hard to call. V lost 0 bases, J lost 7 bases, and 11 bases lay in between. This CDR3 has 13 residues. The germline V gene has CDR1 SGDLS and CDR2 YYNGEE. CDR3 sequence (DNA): TGTGCCAGCAGCGTAGATTTGGGCTTTGAGCAGTACTTC. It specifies CASSVDLGFEQYF.

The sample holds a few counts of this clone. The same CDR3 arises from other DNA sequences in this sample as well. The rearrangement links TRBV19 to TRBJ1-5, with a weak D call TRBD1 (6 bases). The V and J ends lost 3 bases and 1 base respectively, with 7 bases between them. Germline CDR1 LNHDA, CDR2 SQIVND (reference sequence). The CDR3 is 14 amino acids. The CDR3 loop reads CASSITGSNQPQHF. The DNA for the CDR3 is TGTGCCAGTAGTATTACAGGGAGCAATCAGCCCCAGCATTTT.

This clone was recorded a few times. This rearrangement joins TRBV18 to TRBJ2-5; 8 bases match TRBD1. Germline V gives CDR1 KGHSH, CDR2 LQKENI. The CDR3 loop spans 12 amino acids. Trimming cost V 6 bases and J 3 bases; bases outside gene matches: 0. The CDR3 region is CASSTGEETQYF. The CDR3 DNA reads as TGTGCCAGCTCGACAGGGGAAGAGACCCAGTACTTC.

The DNA for the CDR3 is TGTGCCAGCAGAATACGGACAGTTGAGCACACTGAAGCTTTCTTT. Protein sequence: CASRIRTVEHTEAFF. The genes are TRBV6-6 and TRBJ1-1, with TRBD1 as a possible D gene (6 bases). There are 15 residues in the CDR3. Trimming shortened V by 6 bases and J by 3 bases, and 17 bases separated the two germline ends. The germline CDR1 and CDR2 sequences are MNHNY and SVGAGI (reference sequence).

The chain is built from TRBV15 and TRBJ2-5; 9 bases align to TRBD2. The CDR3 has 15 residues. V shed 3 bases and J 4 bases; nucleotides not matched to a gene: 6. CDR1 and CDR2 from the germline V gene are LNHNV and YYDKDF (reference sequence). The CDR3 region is CATSSVLAGAETQYF. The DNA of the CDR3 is TGTGCCACCAGCAGCGTCTTAGCGGGGGCAGAGACCCAGTACTTC.

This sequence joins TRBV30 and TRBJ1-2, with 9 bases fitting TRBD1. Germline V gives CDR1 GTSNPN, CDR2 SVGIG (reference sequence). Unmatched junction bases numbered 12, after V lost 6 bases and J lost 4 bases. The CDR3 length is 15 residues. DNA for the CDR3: TGTGCCTGCCGGGACAGGGCAAGAGGTAGCTATGGCTACACCTTC. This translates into CACRDRARGSYGYTF.

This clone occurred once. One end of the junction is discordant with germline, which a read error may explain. CDR3 protein: CSSSFGDQPQHF. CDR3 bases: TGTTCCAGCAGCTTCGGGGATCAGCCCCAGCATTTT. V gene TRBV7-9 combines with J gene TRBJ1-5; D remains unclear. The germline gives CDR1 SEHNR, CDR2 FQNEAQ (reference sequence). This CDR3 comprises 12 residues.

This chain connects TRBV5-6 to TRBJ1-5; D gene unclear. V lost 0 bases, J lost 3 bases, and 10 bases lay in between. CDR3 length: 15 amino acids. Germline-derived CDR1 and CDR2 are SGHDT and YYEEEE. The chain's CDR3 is CASSLARAVNQPQHF. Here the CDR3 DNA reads TGTGCCAGCAGCTTGGCGCGGGCAGTCAATCAGCCCCAGCATTTT.

For the CDR3, the DNA is TGTGCCAGCAGTTACCAGGGGTCTGGCTACGAGCAGTACTTC. It specifies CASSYQGSGYEQYF. The chain is built from TRBV6-5 and TRBJ2-7; D perhaps matches TRBD1 (6 bases). Germline lookup yields CDR1 MNHEY and CDR2 SVGAGI. Trimming shortened V by 2 bases and J by 3 bases, and 11 bases separated the two germline ends. The CDR3 sequence is 14 residues long.